This T cell receptor (beta chain) was sequenced for a study of long-term antiretroviral therapy in people with HIV. Germline CDR1 MNHEY, CDR2 SMNVEV (reference sequence). The CDR3 runs 15 residues. The J segment lost 4 bases and the V segment lost 6 bases, leaving 10 bases of the junction unmatched. Version v3.0 of the immunoSEQ assay was performed at survey level. TCRdb's copy holds only in-frame clones and misses some; the assay was immunoSEQ multiplex PCR. The data hold roughly 18,000 clones, with roughly 91% observed a single time. This TCR came from a man in his forties or fifties with HIV. V and J are TRBV27 and TRBJ2-7, with 9 bases lining up with TRBD2. The specimen comprised unsorted PBMCs, sampled 3 years after starting antiretroviral therapy. CDR3 in amino acids: CASSKGGGASYEQYF. DNA of the CDR3: TGTGCCAGCAGCAAGGGCGGGGGGGCCAGTTACGAGCAGTACTTC.